These 3 T cell receptor beta chains share one sample of origin, sequenced in a study of cytomegalovirus exposure and HLA in healthy donors. 13 Jbeta primers and 60 Vbeta primers were used for the PCR. The protocol was immunoSEQ multiplex PCR, while the TCRdb copy is restricted to in-frame clones and leaves out a portion. This repertoire shows approximately 160,000 clones, approximately 80% found once; its top ten account for 1.5% to 2%. The material sequenced was PBMCs. Source of these receptors: a woman in her thirties in good health and CMV-seronegative.

The J gene is TRBJ1-5, the V gene TRBV18, with D maybe TRBD1 (6 bases). V was trimmed by 0 bases and J by 7 bases, leaving 7 bases between them. The CDR3 is 13 amino acids. Germline CDR1 KGHSH, CDR2 LQKENI. CDR3 coding DNA: TGTGCCAGCTCACCACCTGGGGGCCAGCCCCAGCATTTT. It specifies CASSPPGGQPQHF.

The chain uses TRBV27 and TRBJ1-1; TRBD1 is a possible D gene (6 bases). The CDR3 is 15 amino acids. The V end lost 3 bases, the J end lost 1 base, and 12 bases lay between the germline ends. Germline V CDR1 and CDR2: MNHEY, SMNVEV (reference sequence). In nucleotides, the CDR3 is TGTGCCAGCAGTTTGGATATGGGACAGAACACTGAAGCTTTCTTT. It codes for CASSLDMGQNTEAFF.

The rearrangement links TRBV28 to TRBJ2-7; 7 bases fit TRBD1. Germline values: CDR1 MDHEN, CDR2 SYDVKM. V was clipped by 6 bases and J by 3 bases; unmatched bases: 8. The length of the CDR3 is 14 residues. The CDR3 sequence: CASSSPTGFYEQYF. Written as DNA, the CDR3 is TGTGCCAGCAGCTCCCCGACAGGGTTCTACGAGCAGTACTTC.